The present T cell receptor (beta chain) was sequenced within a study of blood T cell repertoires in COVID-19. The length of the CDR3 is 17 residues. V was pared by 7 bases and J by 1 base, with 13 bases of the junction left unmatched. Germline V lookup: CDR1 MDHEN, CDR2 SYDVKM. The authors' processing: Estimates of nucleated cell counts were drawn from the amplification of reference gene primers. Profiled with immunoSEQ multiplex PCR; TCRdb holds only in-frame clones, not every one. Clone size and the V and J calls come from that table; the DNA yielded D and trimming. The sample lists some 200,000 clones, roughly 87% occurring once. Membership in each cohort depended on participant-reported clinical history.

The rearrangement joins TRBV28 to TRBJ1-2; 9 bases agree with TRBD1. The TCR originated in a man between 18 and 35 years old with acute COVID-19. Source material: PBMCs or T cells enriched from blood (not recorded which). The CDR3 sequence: CASTTPGTGKFNYGYTF. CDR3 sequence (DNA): TGTGCCAGCACCACACCCGGGACAGGGAAGTTTAACTATGGCTACACCTTC.